There are many counts of the clone carrying this T cell receptor (beta chain). This record comes from a study of T cells after yellow fever vaccination. Study context: SMART-Seq v4 Ultra Low Input prepared the low-cell-number fractions.

Via MiXCR, TCRdb re-called the 5' RACE reads, giving one row per CDR3 protein. The sample contains 45,000 to 60,000 distinct CDR3 sequences, about 6.6% of which appear only once. The source material was CD8+ T cells not binding an NS4B(214-222) dextramer, sorted from PBMCs, sampled roughly 47 days after the first yellow fever vaccination. The TCR was taken from a man younger than 35 who received the YFV17D yellow fever vaccine.

In DNA form, the CDR3 reads TGTGCCAGCAGTTGGCGGGGGGGCCACGAGCAGTACTTC. Its protein is CASSWRGGHEQYF. V is TRBV12-3 or TRBV12-4 and J is TRBJ2-7; 9 nucleotides agree with TRBD2. This CDR3 contains 13 residues. V trimming: 4 bases; J trimming: 5 bases; junction bases outside the gene matches: 3.